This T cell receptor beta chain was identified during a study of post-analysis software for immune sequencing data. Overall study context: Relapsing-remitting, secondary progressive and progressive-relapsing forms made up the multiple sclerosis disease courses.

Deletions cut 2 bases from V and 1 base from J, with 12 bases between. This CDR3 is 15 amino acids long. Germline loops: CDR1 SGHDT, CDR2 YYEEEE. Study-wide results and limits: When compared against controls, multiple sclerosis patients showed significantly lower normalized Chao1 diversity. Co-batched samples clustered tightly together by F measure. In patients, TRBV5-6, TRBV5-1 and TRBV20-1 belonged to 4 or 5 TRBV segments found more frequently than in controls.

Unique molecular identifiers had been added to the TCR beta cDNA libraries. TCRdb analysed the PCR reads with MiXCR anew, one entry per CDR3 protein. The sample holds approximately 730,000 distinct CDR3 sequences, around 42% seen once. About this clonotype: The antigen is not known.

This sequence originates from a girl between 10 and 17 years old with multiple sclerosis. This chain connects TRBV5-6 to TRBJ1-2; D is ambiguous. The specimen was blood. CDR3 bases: TGTGCCAGCAGCTTCAGTCCGGCGAGTAACTATGGCTACACCTTC. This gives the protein CASSFSPASNYGYTF.